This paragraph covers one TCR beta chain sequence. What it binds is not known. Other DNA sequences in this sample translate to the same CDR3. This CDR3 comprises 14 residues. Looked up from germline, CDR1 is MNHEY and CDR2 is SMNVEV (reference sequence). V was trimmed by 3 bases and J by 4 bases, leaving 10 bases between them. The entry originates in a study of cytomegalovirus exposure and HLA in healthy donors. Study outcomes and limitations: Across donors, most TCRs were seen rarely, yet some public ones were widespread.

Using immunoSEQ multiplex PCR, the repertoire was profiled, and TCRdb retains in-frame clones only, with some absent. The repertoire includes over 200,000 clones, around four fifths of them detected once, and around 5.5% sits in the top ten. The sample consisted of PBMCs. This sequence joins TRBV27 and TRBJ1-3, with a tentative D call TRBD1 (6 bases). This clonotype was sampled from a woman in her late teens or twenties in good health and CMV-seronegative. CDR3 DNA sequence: TGTGCCAGCAGTTTTGGGGGCCCCGGAAACACCATATATTTT. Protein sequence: CASSFGGPGNTIYF.